A single TCR beta chain is shown here with its context. As yet, its antigen is unknown. The sample originates from a study of T cell responses to AZD1222 COVID-19 vaccine. Per germline, CDR1 MGHRA and CDR2 YSYEKL. Deletions cut 0 bases from V and 6 bases from J, with 14 bases between. The CDR3 has 15 amino acids. Study-level results: Repertoires were obtained solely post-peak T cell response. With two AZD1222 doses given, Spike-specific TCR breadth and depth both rose. The donor group comprised mostly white British people and more females; the analysis possibly underestimated clonal diversity. Distributed over spike, vaccine-associated CD4 TCRs predominated at 160-218 and 743-854.

Some clones are missing from TCRdb's copy, which holds only in-frame ones; the method was immunoSEQ multiplex PCR. The sample has 95,000 to 130,000 clones, 93% seen once. This clonotype was sampled from an adult in good health. The genes are TRBV4-1 and TRBJ1-2, with TRBD1 as a possible D gene (5 bases). Here the sequenced sample was peripheral blood, taken on day 0 of AZD1222 vaccination. This CDR3 reads CASSQDPNRLHGYTF. The CDR3 coding sequence is TGCGCCAGCAGCCAAGATCCGAACAGGTTGCATGGCTACACCTTC.